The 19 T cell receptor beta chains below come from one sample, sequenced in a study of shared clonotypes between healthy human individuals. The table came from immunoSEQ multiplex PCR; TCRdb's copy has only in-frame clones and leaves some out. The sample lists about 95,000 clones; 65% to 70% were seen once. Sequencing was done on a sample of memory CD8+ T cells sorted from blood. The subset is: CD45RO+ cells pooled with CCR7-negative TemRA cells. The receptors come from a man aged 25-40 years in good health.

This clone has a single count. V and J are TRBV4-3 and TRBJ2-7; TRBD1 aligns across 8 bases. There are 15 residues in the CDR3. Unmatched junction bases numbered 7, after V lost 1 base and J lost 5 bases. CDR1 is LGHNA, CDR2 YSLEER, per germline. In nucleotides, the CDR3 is TGCGCCAGCAGCCAAGCCCAGGGGGCGACGGACGAGCAGTACTTC. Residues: CASSQAQGATDEQYF.

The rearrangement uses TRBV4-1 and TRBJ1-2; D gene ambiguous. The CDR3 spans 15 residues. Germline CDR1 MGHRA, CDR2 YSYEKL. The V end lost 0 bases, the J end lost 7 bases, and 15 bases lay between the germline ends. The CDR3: CASSQDPGQASGYTF. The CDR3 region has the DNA TGCGCCAGCAGCCAAGATCCCGGCCAGGCCTCTGGCTACACCTTC.

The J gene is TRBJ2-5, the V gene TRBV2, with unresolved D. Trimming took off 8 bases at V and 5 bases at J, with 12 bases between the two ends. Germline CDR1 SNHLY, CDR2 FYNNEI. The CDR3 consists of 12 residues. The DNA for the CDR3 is TGTGCCAGCTGGAGACCCAAGGAGACCCAGTACTTC. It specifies CASWRPKETQYF.

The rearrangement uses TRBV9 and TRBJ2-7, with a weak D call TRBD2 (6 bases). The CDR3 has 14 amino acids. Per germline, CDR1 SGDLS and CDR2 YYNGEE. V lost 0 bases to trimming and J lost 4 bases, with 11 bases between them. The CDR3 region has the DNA TGTGCCAGCAGCGTAGATTCCGGGAGATACGAGCAGTACTTC. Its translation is CASSVDSGRYEQYF. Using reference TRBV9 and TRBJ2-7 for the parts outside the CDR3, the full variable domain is DSGVTQTPKHLITATGQRVTLRCSPRSGDLSVYWYQQSLDQGLQFLIQYYNGEERAKGNILERFSAQQFPDLHSELNLSSLELGDSALYFCASSVDSGRYEQYFGPGTRLTVT.

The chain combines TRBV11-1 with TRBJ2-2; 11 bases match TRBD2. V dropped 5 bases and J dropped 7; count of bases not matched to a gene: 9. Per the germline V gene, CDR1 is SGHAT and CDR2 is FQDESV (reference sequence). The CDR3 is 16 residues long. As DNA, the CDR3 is TGTGCCAGCAGCACTCCTACTAGCGGGAGAGACGGGGAGCTGTTTTTT. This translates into CASSTPTSGRDGELFF.

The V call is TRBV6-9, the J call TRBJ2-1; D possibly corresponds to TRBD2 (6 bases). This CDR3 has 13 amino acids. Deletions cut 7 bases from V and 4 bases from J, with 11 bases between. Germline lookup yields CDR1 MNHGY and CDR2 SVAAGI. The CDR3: CASTPGVYNEQFF. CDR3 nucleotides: TGTGCCAGCACCCCGGGGGTTTACAATGAGCAGTTCTTC.

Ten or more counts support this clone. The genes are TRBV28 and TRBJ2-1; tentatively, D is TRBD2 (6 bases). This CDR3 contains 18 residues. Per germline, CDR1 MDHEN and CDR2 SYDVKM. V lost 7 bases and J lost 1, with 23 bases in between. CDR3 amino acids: CASIHSSGGTPSYNEQFF. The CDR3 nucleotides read TGTGCCAGCATTCATAGTAGCGGAGGGACCCCATCCTACAATGAGCAGTTCTTC. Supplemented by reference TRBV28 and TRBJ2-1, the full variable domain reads DVKVTQSSRYLVKRTGEKVFLECVQDMDHENMFWYRQDPGLGLRLIYFSYDVKMKEKGDIPEGYSVSREKKERFSLILESASTNQTSMYLCASIHSSGGTPSYNEQFFGPGTRLTVL.

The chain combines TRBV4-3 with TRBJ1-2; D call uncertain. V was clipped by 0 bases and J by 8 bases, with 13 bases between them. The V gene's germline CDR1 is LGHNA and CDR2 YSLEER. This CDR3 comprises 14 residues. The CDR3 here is CASSQDAGVWGYTF. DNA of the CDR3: TGCGCCAGCAGCCAAGATGCGGGAGTTTGGGGCTACACCTTC.

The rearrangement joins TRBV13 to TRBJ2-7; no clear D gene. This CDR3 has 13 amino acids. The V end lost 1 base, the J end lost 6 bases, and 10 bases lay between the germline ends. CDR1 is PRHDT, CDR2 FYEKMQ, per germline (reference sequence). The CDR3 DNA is TGTGCCAGCAGCTTAGACCCGATGGGCGAGCAGTACTTC. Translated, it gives CASSLDPMGEQYF.

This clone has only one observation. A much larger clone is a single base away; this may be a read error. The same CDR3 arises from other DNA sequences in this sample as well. CDR3 DNA: TGTGCGACCGCGAGCTCTTACGAGCAGTACTTC. Its protein product is CATASSYEQYF. The chain links TRBV28 to TRBJ2-7; the D is unclear. CDR1 is MDHEN, CDR2 SYDVKM, per germline. The CDR3 totals 11 residues.

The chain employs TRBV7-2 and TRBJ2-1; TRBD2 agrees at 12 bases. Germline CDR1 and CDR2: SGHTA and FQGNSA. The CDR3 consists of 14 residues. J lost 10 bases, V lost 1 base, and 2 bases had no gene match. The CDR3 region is CASSLGLAGVEQFF. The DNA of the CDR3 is TGTGCCAGCAGCTTAGGACTAGCGGGAGTCGAGCAGTTCTTC.

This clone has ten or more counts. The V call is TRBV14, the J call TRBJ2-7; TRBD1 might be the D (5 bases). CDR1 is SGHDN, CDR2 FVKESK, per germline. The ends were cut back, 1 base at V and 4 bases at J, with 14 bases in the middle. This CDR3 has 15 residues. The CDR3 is CASSQGSGHRYEQYF. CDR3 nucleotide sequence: TGTGCCAGCAGCCAAGGGTCAGGACATCGATACGAGCAGTACTTC.

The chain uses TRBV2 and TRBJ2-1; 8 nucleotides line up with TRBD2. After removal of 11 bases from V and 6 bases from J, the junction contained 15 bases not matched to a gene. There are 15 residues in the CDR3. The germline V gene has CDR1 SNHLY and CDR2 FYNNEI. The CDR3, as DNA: TGTGCCGTTTTGCTTGGTCCGGGAGGGCCCAATGAGCAGTTCTTC. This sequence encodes CAVLLGPGGPNEQFF.

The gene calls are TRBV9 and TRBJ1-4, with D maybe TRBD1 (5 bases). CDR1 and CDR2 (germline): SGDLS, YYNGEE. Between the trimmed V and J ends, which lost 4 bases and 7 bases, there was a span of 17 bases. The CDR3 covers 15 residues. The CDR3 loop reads CASSPGSTGGEKLFF. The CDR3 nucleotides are TGTGCCAGCAGCCCCGGGTCAACCGGGGGTGAAAAACTGTTTTTT.

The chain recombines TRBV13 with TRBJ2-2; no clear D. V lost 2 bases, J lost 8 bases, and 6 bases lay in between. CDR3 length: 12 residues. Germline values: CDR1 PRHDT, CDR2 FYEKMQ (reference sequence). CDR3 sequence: CASSLYSGELFF. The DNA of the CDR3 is TGTGCCAGCAGCTTATACAGTGGGGAGCTGTTTTTT.

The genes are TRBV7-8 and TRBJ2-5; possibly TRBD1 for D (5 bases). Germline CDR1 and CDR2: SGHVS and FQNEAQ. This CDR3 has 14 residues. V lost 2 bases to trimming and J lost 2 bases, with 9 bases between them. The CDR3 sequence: CASSLRGPQETQYF. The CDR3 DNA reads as TGTGCCAGCAGCTTAAGGGGTCCGCAAGAGACCCAGTACTTC.

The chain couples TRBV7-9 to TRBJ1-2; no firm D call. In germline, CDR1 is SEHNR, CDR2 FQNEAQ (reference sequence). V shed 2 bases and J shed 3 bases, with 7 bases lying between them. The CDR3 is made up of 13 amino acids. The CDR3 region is CASSLSADYGYTF. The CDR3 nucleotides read TGTGCCAGCAGCTTATCCGCGGACTATGGCTACACCTTC.

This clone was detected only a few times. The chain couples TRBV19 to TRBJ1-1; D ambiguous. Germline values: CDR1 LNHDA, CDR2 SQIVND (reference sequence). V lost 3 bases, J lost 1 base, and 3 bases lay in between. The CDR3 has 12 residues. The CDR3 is CASSIGNTEAFF. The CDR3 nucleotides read TGTGCCAGTAGTATCGGGAACACTGAAGCTTTCTTT.

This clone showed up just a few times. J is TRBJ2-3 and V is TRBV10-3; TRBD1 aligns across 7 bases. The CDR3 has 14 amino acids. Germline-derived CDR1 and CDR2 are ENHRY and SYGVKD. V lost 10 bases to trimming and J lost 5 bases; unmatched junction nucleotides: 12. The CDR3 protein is CASTGADYLDTQYF. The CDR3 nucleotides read TGTGCCAGTACAGGGGCCGACTACTTAGATACGCAGTATTTT.